The 12 T cell receptor beta chains listed next were all sequenced from one sample in a study of control samples from healthy donors and cancer patients. Assay: immunoSEQ multiplex PCR; the TCRdb copy retains only in-frame clones and omits some. The repertoire holds under 140,000 clones, with 88% as singletons. Sequences were obtained from PBMCs. The receptors originated from an older woman with lung cancer.

The sample holds one count of this clone. This chain links TRBV18 with TRBJ2-5, with D unresolved. Germline CDR1 and CDR2: KGHSH and LQKENI. Deletions cut 6 bases from V and 5 bases from J, with 13 bases between. The length of the CDR3 is 13 residues. The CDR3 sequence is CASSPGPLETQYF. DNA of the CDR3: TGTGCCAGCTCGCCCGGGCCCTTGGAGACCCAGTACTTC. Using reference TRBV18 and TRBJ2-5 for the parts outside the CDR3, the full variable domain is NAGVMQNPRHLVRRRGQEARLRCSPMKGHSHVYWYRQLPEEGLKFMVYLQKENIIDESGMPKERFSAEFPKEGPSILRIQQVVRGDSAAYFCASSPGPLETQYFGPGTRLLVL.

The DNA for the CDR3 is TGCGCCAGCAGCTTGGACTTCGCCGAGCAGTACTTC. It yields the protein CASSLDFAEQYF. This sequence joins TRBV5-1 and TRBJ2-7; no firm D call. Germline lookup yields CDR1 SGHRS and CDR2 YFSETQ. The CDR3 has 12 residues. The V end was cut by 0 bases, the J end by 6 bases, with 7 bases between.

This clone was seen more than once but under ten times. The chain links TRBV27 to TRBJ1-2; D perhaps matches TRBD1 (6 bases). The CDR3 length is 14 residues. Trimming took 5 bases from V and 4 from J, leaving 14 bases between them. Per the germline V gene, CDR1 is MNHEY and CDR2 is SMNVEV (reference sequence). CDR3 residues: CASSAGGLGYGYTF. The CDR3 DNA is TGTGCCAGCAGTGCCGGGGGCCTTGGCTATGGCTACACCTTC.

This chain uses TRBV5-1 with TRBJ1-4; 11 nucleotides align to TRBD1. V shed 1 base and J 8 bases; nucleotides not matched to a gene: 7. The CDR3 sequence is 16 residues long. The germline CDR1 and CDR2 sequences are SGHRS and YFSETQ. In nucleotides, the CDR3 is TGCGCCAGCAGCTTGAATCCGGGACAGGGGGTAGAAAAACTGTTTTTT. The encoded protein is CASSLNPGQGVEKLFF.

The rearrangement links TRBV6-1 to TRBJ2-2; 7 bases match TRBD1. With V trimmed by 4 bases and J by 0 bases, 5 bases remained unmatched. This CDR3 has 16 amino acids. CDR1 is MNHNS, CDR2 SASEGT, per germline. DNA of the CDR3: TGTGCCAGCAGTGTTCGACAGGGATCGAACACCGGGGAGCTGTTTTTT. It specifies CASSVRQGSNTGELFF.

This chain uses TRBV5-4 with TRBJ2-7; the D gene is possibly TRBD2 (5 bases). Between the trimmed V and J ends, which lost 0 bases and 6 bases, there was a span of 22 bases. The germline V gene has CDR1 SGHNT and CDR2 YYREEE (reference sequence). This CDR3 has 17 amino acids. The CDR3 sequence is CASSLGKGPGGIGEQYF. The CDR3 bases are TGTGCCAGCAGCTTGGGAAAGGGCCCAGGAGGCATCGGCGAGCAGTACTTC. The variable domain in full, with the rest retrieved from reference TRBV5-4 and TRBJ2-7, is ETGVTQSPTHLIKTRGQQVTLRCSSQSGHNTVSWYQQALGQGPQFIFQYYREEENGRGNFPPRFSGLQFPNYSSELNVNALELDDSALYLCASSLGKGPGGIGEQYFGPGTRLTVT.

This clone has just one count. This chain links TRBV9 with TRBJ1-1; unclear D gene. The CDR3 has 15 amino acids. The V and J ends lost 3 bases and 5 bases respectively, with 17 bases between them. CDR1 and CDR2 from the germline V gene are SGDLS and YYNGEE. For the CDR3, the DNA is TGTGCCAGCAGCGCGAGCCCGAGCCCGGGGACTGAAGCTTTCTTT. Its translation is CASSASPSPGTEAFF. The full variable domain, rest sourced from reference TRBV9 and TRBJ1-1, is DSGVTQTPKHLITATGQRVTLRCSPRSGDLSVYWYQQSLDQGLQFLIQYYNGEERAKGNILERFSAQQFPDLHSELNLSSLELGDSALYFCASSASPSPGTEAFFGQGTRLTVV.

This sequence joins TRBV7-9 and TRBJ1-2; 8 positions agree with TRBD1. The CDR3 length is 13 residues. The germline V gene encodes CDR1 SEHNR and CDR2 FQNEAQ (reference sequence). The CDR3 loop is CASPPDRADGYTF. The CDR3 DNA sequence: TGTGCAAGTCCGCCGGACAGGGCCGATGGCTACACCTTC.

V and J are TRBV5-5 and TRBJ1-6, with no clear D. This CDR3 has 14 amino acids. Trimming cost V 1 base and J 13 bases, with 15 bases left between them. The V gene's germline CDR1 is SGHKS and CDR2 YYEKEE (reference sequence). CDR3 DNA: TGTGCCAGCAGCTTGTCAAGTTCCTGGGATCCCCTCCACTTT. Translating gives CASSLSSSWDPLHF. The full variable domain, completed using reference TRBV5-5 and TRBJ1-6, is DAGVTQSPTHLIKTRGQQVTLRCSPISGHKSVSWYQQVLGQGPQFIFQYYEKEERGRGNFPDRFSARQFPNYSSELNVNALLLGDSALYLCASSLSSSWDPLHFGNGTRLTVT.

The rearrangement joins TRBV6-6 to TRBJ1-5; the D is unclear. The germline V gene has CDR1 MNHNY and CDR2 SVGAGI (reference sequence). The CDR3 is made up of 16 amino acids. V lost 2 bases and J 4 bases, leaving 15 bases between the germline ends. CDR3 region: CASSYKAHPPNQPQHF. DNA of the CDR3: TGTGCCAGCAGTTACAAGGCCCATCCGCCAAATCAGCCCCAGCATTTT.

The CDR3 reads CASNPGLSHSGANVLTF. The CDR3 nucleotides are TGCGCCAGCAATCCGGGACTAAGTCACTCTGGGGCCAACGTCCTGACTTTC. V gene TRBV5-1 combines with J gene TRBJ2-6; 7 bases are a match to TRBD2. The CDR3 runs 17 residues. Germline loops: CDR1 SGHRS, CDR2 YFSETQ. Trimming took 6 bases from V and 0 from J; bases not matched to a gene: 9.

This chain links TRBV7-3 with TRBJ1-2; D is perhaps TRBD1 (5 bases). Germline lookup yields CDR1 SGHTA and CDR2 FQGTGA. Trimming removed 1 base from V and 8 bases from J, with 11 bases in between. CDR3 length equals 13 residues. The CDR3 nucleotides read TGTGCCAGCAGCTTAAGGCGGGGCGACGGCTACACCTTC. It yields the protein CASSLRRGDGYTF.